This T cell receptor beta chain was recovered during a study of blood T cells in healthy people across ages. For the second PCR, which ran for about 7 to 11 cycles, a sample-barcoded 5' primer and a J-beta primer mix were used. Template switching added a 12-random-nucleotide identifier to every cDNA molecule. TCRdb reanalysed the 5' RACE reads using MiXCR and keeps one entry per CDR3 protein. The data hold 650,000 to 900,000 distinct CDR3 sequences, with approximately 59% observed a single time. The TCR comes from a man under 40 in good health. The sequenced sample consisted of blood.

The CDR3 sequence: CASSFSRGYGYTF. CDR3 in DNA: TGTGCCAGCAGTTTTTCTCGGGGGTATGGCTACACCTTC. The genes are TRBV12-3 or TRBV12-4 and TRBJ1-2, with D maybe TRBD1 (5 bases). This CDR3 is 13 amino acids long. V lost 3 bases, J lost 5 bases, and 10 bases lay in between.